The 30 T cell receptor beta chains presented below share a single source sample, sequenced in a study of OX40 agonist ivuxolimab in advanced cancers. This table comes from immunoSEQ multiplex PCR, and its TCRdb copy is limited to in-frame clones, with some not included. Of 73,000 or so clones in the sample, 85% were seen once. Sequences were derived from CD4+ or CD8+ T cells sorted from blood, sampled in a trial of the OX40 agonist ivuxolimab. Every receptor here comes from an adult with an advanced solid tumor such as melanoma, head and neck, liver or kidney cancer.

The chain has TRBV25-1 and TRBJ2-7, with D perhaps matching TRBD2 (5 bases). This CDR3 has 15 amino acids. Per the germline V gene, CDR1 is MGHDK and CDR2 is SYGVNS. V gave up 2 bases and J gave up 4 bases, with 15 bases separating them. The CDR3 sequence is CASSEGLRVVYEQYF. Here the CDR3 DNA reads TGTGCCAGCAGTGAAGGACTTCGTGTGGTATACGAGCAGTACTTC.

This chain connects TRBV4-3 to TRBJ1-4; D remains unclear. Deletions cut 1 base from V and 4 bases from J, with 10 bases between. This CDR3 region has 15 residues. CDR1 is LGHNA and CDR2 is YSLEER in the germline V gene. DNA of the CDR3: TGCGCCAGCAGCCAAGGGGAACAGAATAATGAAAAACTGTTTTTT. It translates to CASSQGEQNNEKLFF.

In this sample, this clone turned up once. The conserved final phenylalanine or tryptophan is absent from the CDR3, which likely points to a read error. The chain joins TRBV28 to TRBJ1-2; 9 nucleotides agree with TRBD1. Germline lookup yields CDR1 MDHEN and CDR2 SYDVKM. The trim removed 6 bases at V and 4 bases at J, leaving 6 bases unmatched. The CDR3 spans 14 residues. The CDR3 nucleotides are TGTGCCAGCAGCAAGACAGGGGGAAGCTATGGCTACACCCTC. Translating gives CASSKTGGSYGYTL.

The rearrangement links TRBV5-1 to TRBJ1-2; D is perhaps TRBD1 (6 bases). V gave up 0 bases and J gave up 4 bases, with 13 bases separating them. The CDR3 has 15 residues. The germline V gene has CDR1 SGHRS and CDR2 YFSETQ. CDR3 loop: CASSLEVGGAYGYTF. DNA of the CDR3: TGCGCCAGCAGCTTGGAAGTAGGGGGGGCCTATGGCTACACCTTC. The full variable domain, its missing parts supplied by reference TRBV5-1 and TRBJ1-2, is KAGVTQTPRYLIKTRGQQVTLSCSPISGHRSVSWYQQTPGQGLQFLFEYFSETQRNKGNFPGRFSGRQFSNSRSEMNVSTLELGDSALYLCASSLEVGGAYGYTFGSGTRLTVV.

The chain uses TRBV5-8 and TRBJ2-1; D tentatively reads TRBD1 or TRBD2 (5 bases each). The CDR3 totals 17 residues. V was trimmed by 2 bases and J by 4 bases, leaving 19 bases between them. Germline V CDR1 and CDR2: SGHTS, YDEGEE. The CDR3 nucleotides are TGTGCCAGCAGCTTACCAAGGGGACGGCAAATTTACAATGAGCAGTTCTTC. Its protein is CASSLPRGRQIYNEQFF.

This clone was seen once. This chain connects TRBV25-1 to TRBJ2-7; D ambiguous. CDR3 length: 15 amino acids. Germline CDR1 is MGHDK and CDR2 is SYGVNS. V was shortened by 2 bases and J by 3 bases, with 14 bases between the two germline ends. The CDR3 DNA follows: TGTGCCAGCAGTGAACGTCCCAAAAGGAACTACGAGCAGTACTTC. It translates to CASSERPKRNYEQYF.

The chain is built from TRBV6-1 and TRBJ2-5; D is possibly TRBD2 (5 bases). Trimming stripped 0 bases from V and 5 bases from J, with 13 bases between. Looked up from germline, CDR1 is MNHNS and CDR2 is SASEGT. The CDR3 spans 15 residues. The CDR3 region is CASSEATTQSETQYF. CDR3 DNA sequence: TGTGCCAGCAGTGAAGCGACTACCCAGTCGGAGACCCAGTACTTC.

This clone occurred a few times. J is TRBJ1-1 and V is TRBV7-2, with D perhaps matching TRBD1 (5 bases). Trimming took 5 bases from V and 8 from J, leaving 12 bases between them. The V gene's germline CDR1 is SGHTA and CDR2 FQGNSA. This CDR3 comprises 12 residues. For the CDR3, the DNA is TGTGCCAGCAGCCCGGCGCGGGGGGAAGCTTTCTTT. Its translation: CASSPARGEAFF.

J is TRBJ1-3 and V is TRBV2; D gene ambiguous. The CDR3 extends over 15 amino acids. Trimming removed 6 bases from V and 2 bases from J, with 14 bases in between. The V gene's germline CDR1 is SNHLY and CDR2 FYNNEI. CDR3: CASSVTGNAGNTIYF. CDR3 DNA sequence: TGTGCCAGCAGCGTTACCGGGAACGCTGGAAACACCATATATTTT.

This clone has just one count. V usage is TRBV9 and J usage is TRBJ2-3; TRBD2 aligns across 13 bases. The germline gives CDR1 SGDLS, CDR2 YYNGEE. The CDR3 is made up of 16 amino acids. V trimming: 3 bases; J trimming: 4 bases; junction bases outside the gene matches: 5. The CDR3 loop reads CASSETGTSGADTQYF. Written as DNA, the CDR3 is TGTGCCAGCAGCGAAACCGGGACTAGCGGGGCAGATACGCAGTATTTT.

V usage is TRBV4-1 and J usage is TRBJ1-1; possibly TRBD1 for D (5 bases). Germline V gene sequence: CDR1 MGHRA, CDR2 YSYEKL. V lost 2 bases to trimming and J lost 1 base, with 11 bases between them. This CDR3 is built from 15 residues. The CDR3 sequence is CASSQTTERNTEAFF. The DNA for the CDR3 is TGCGCCAGCAGCCAAACGACAGAAAGGAACACTGAAGCTTTCTTT.

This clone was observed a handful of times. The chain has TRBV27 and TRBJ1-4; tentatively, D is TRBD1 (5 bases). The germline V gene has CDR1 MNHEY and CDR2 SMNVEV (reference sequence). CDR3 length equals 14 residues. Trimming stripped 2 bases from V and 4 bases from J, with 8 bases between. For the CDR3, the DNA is TGTGCCAGCAGTTTAAGGGGAAATAATGAAAAACTGTTTTTT. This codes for CASSLRGNNEKLFF.

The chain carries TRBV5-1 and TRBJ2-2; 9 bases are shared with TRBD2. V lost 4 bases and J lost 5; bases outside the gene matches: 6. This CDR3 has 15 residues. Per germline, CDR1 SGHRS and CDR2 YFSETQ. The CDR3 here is CASSPSGELTGELFF. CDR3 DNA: TGCGCCAGCAGCCCTAGCGGGGAGCTGACCGGGGAGCTGTTTTTT.

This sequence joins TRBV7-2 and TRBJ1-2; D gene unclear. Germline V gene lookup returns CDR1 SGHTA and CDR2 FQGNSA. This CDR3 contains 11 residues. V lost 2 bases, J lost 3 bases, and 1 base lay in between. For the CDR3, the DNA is TGTGCCAGCAGCTTACACTATGGCTACACCTTC. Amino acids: CASSLHYGYTF.

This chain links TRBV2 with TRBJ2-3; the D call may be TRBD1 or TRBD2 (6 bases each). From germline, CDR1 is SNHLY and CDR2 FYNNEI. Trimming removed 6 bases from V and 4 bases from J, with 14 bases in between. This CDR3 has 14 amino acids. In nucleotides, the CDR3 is TGTGCCAGCAGGGTGGGGGGCAGGTCAGATACGCAGTATTTT. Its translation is CASRVGGRSDTQYF.

CDR3 DNA sequence: TGCGCCAGCAGCCAAGGAAGGCTAGAGAACACTGAAGCTTTCTTT. Amino acid sequence: CASSQGRLENTEAFF. The chain employs TRBV4-3 and TRBJ1-1; D is undetermined. Trimming stripped 1 base from V and 1 base from J, with 10 bases between. The germline CDR1 and CDR2 sequences are LGHNA and YSLEER. The CDR3 is made up of 15 amino acids.

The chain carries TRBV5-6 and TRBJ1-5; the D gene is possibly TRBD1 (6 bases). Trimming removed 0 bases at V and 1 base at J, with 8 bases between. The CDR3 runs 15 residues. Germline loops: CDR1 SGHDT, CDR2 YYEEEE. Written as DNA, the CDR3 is TGTGCCAGCAGCTTGGTAGGGGGGAGCAATCAGCCCCAGCATTTT. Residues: CASSLVGGSNQPQHF.

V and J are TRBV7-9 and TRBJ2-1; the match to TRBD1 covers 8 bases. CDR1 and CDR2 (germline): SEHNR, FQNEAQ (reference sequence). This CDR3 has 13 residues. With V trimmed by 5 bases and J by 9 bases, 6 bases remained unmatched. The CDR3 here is CASSAQGGGEQFF. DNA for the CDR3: TGTGCCAGCAGCGCACAGGGGGGCGGTGAGCAGTTCTTC.

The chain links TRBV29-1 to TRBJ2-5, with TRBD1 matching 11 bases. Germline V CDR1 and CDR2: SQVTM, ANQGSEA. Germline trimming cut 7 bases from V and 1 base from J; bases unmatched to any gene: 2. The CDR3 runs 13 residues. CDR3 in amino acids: CSAGQGAQETQYF. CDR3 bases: TGCAGCGCTGGACAGGGGGCCCAAGAGACCCAGTACTTC. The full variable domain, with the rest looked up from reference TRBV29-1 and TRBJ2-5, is SAVISQKPSRDICQRGTSLTIQCQVDSQVTMMFWYRQQPGQSLTLIATANQGSEATYESGFVIDKFPISRPNLTFSTLTVSNMSPEDSSIYLCSAGQGAQETQYFGPGTRLLVL.

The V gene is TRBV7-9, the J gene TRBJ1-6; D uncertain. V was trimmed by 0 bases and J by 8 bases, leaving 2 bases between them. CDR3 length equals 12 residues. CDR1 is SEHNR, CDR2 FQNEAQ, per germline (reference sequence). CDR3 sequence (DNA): TGTGCCAGCAGCTTAGCGGATTCACCCCTCCACTTT. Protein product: CASSLADSPLHF.

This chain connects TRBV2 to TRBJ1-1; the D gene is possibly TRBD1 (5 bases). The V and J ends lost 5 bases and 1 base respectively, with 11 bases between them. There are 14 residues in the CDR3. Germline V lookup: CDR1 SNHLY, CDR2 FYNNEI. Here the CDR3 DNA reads TGTGCCAGCAGTATCCGACAGCAGAACACTGAAGCTTTCTTT. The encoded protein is CASSIRQQNTEAFF.

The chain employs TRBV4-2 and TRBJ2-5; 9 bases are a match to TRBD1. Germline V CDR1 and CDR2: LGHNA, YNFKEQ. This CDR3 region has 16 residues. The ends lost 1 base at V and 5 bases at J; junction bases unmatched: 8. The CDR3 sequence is CASSQGGTGITETQYF. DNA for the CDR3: TGTGCCAGCAGCCAAGGGGGGACAGGGATAACTGAGACCCAGTACTTC.

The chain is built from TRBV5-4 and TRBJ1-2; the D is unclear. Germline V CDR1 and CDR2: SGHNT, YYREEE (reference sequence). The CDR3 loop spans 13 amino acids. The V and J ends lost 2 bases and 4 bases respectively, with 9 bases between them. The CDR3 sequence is CASSLWGGYGYTF. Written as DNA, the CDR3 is TGTGCCAGCAGCTTATGGGGAGGCTATGGCTACACCTTC.

In DNA, the CDR3 is TGTGCCAGCAACAGGGTATCACCGGGGACTGAAGCTTTCTTT. It codes for CASNRVSPGTEAFF. The rearrangement uses TRBV6-5 and TRBJ1-1; TRBD1 might be the D (6 bases). This CDR3 comprises 14 residues. Per germline, CDR1 MNHEY and CDR2 SVGAGI. Trimming shortened V by 7 bases and J by 5 bases, and 17 bases separated the two germline ends.

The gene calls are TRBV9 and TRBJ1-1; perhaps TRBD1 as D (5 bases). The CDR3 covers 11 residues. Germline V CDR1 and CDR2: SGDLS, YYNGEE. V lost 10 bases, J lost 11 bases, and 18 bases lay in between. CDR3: CAPRPQGLAFF. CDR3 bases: TGTGCCCCTAGGCCCCAGGGTTTGGCTTTCTTT.

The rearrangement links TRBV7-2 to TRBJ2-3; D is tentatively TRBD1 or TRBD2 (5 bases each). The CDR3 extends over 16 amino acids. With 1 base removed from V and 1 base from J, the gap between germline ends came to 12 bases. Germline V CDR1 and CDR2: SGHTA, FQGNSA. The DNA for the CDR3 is TGTGCCAGCAGCTTAGGAGGGAAAGGGGGCACAGATACGCAGTATTTT. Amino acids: CASSLGGKGGTDTQYF.

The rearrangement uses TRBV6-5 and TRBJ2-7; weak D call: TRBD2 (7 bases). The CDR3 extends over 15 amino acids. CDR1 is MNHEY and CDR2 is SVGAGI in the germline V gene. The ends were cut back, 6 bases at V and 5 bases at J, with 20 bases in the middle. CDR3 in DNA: TGTGCCAGCAGCCTACAGGGCGCCCGGGGGGACGAGCAGTACTTC. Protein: CASSLQGARGDEQYF.

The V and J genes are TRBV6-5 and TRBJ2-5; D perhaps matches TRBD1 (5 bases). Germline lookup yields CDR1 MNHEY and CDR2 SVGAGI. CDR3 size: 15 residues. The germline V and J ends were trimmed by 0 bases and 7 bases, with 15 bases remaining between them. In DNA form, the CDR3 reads TGTGCCAGCAGTTACTCAGTAGGGGCCTCTAGGACCCAGTACTTC. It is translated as CASSYSVGASRTQYF.

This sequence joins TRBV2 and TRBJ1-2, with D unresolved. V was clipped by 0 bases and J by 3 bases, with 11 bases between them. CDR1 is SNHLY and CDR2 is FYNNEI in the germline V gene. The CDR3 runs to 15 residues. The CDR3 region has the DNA TGTGCCAGCAGTGAAGCGCAGAATGCGTACTATGGCTACACCTTC. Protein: CASSEAQNAYYGYTF. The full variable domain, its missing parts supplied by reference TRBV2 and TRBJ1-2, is EPEVTQTPSHQVTQMGQEVILRCVPISNHLYFYWYRQILGQKVEFLVSFYNNEISEKSEIFDDQFSVERPDGSNFTLKIRSTKLEDSAMYFCASSEAQNAYYGYTFGSGTRLTVV.

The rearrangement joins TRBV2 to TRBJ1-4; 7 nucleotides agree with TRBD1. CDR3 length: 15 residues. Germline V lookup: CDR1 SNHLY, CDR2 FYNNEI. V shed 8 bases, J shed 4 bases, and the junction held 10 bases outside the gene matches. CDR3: CASSLGQRNNEKLFF. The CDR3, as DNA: TGTGCCAGCTCACTGGGACAGCGGAATAATGAAAAACTGTTTTTT.